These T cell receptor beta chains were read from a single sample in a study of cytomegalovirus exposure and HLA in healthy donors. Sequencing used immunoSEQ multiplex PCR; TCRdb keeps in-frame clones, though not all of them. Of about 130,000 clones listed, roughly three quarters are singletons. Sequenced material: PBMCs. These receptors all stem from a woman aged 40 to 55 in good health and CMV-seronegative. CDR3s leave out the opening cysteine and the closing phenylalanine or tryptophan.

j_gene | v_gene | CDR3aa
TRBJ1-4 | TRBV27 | ASSLAGAGEKLF
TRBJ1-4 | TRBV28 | ASSSGQGIEKLF
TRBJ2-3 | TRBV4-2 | ASSHPGRQTNQVGLDTQY
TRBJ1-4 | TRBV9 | ASSVLDRAGEKLF
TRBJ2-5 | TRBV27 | ASSTALSGETQY
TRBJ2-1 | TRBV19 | ASSPRGVGNEQF
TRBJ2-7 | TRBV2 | ASSTSGSSIGEQY
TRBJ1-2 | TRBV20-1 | SSLAGYGYT
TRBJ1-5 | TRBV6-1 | ASTGTGYQPQH
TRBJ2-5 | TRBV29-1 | SVRTGRTETQY
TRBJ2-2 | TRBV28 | ASSSLGLAGAGELF
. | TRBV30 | ACLSPGQGDHEQY
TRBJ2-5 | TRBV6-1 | ASKGTEETQY
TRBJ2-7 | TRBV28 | ASSLAGAGQY
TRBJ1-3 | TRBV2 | ASGTGDSGNTIY
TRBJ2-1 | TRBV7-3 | ASSLTVGSLYNEQF
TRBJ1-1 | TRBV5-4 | ASSLDGITEAF
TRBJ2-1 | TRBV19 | ASSTLDRGWYNEQF
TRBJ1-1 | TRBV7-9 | ASSLTRGGNTEAF
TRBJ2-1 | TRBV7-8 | ASSFSPGLPPNEQF
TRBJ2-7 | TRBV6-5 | ASRREFEGEQY
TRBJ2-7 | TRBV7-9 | ASSAPGTGYKEQY
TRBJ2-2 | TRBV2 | ASRPGTVNTGELF
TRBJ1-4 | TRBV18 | ASSPLTDEKLF
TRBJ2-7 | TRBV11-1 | ASRPIDSWGSRGEQY
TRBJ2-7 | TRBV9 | ASSTGTSGSYEQY
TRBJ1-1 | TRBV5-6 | ASSPLGGAMAF
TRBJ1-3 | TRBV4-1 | ASSQDKGAGNTIY
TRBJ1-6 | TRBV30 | AWSGLGQGLLGSSPLH
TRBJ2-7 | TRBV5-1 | ASSLGTTYEQY